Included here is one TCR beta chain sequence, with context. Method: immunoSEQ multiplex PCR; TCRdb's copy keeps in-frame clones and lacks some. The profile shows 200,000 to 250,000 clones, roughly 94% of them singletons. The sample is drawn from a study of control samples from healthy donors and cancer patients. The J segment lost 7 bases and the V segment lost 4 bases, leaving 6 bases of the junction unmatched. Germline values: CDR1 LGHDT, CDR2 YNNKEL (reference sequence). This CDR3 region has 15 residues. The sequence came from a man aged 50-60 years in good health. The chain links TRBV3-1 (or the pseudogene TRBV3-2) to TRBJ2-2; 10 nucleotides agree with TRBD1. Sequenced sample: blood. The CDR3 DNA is TGTGCCAGCAGCCCGTCCCGGGACAGGGGCGGGGAGCTGTTTTTT. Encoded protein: CASSPSRDRGGELFF.